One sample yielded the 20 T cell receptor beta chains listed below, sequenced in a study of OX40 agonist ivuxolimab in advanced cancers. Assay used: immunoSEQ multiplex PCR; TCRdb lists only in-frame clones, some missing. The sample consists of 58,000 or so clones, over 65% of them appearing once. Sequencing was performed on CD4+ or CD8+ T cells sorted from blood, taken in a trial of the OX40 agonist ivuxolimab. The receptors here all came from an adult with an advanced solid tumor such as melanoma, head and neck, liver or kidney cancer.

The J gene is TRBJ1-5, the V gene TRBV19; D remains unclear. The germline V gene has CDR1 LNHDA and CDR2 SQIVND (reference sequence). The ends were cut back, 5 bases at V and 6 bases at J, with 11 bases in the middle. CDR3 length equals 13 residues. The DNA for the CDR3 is TGTGCCAGTAGTGAGGGTACTGTTCAGCCCCAGCATTTT. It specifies CASSEGTVQPQHF.

The CDR3 here is CASSLKDTQYF. CDR3 coding DNA: TGTGCCAGCTCCCTTAAAGATACGCAGTATTTT. This chain links TRBV18 with TRBJ2-3; D gene ambiguous. Trimming took off 6 bases at V and 5 bases at J, with 6 bases between the two ends. Germline V gene sequence: CDR1 KGHSH, CDR2 LQKENI. The CDR3 length is 11 residues.

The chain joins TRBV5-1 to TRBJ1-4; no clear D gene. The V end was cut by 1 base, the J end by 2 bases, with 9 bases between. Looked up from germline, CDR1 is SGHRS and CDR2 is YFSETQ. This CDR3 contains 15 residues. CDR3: CASSLLGFTNEKLFF. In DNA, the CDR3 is TGCGCCAGCAGCTTGTTAGGGTTTACTAATGAAAAACTGTTTTTT. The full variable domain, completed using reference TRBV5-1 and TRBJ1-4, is KAGVTQTPRYLIKTRGQQVTLSCSPISGHRSVSWYQQTPGQGLQFLFEYFSETQRNKGNFPGRFSGRQFSNSRSEMNVSTLELGDSALYLCASSLLGFTNEKLFFGSGTQLSVL.

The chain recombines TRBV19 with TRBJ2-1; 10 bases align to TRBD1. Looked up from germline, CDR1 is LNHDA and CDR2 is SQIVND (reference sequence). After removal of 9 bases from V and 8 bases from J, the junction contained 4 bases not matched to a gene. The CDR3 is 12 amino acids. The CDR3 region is CASRTGGYEQFF. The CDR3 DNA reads TGTGCCAGCCGGACAGGGGGGTATGAGCAGTTCTTC.

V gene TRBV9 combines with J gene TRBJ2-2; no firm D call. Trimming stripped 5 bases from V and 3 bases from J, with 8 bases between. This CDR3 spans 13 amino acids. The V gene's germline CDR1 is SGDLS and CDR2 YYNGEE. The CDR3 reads CASSEMDTGELFF. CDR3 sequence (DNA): TGTGCCAGCAGTGAAATGGACACCGGGGAGCTGTTTTTT.

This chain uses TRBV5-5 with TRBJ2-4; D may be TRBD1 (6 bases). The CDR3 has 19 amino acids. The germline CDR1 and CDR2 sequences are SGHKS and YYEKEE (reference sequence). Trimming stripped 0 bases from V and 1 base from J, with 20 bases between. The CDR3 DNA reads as TGTGCCAGCAGCTTGGATATCAGGGGCACTCATCATGCCAAAAACATTCAGTACTTC. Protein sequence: CASSLDIRGTHHAKNIQYF.

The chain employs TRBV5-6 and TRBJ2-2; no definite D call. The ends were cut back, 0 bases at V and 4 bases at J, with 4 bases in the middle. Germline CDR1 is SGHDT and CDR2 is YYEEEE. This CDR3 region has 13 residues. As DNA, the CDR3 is TGTGCCAGCAGCTTGGGGGTCACCGGGGAGCTGTTTTTT. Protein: CASSLGVTGELFF.

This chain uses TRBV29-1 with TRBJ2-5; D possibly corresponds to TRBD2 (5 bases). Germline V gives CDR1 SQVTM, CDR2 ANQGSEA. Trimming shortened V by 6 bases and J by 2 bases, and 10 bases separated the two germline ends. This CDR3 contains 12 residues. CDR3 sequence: CSVSGWQETQYF. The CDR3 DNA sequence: TGCAGCGTCTCGGGGTGGCAAGAGACCCAGTACTTC.

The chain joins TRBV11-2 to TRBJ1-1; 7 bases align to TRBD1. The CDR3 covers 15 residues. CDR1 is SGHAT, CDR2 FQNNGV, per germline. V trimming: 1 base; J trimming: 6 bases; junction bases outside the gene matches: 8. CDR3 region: CASSLGFGQESEAFF. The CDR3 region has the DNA TGTGCCAGCAGCTTAGGATTCGGACAGGAATCTGAAGCTTTCTTT.

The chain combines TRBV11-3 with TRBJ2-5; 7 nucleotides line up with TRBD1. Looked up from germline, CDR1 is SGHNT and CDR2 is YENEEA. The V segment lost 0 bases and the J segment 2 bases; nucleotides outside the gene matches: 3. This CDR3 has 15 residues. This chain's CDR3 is CASSLEARGQETQYF. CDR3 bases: TGTGCCAGCAGCTTAGAGGCCAGGGGGCAAGAGACCCAGTACTTC.

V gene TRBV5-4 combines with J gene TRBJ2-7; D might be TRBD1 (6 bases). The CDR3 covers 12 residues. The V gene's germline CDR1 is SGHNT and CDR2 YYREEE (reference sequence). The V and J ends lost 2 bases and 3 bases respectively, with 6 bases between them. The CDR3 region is CASSLQGYEQYF. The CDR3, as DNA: TGTGCCAGCAGCTTACAGGGCTACGAGCAGTACTTC.

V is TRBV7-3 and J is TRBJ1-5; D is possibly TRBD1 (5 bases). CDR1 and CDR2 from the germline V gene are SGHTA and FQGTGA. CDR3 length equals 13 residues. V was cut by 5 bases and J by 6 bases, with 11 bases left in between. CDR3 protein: CASSPGGGQPQHF. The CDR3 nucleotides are TGTGCCAGCAGCCCCGGGGGGGGTCAGCCCCAGCATTTT.

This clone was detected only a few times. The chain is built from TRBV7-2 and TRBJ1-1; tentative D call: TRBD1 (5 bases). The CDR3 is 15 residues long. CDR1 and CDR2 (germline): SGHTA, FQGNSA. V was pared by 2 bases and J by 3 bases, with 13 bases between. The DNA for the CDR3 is TGTGCCAGCAGCTTAATCTCTGGGGCGGACACTGAAGCTTTCTTT. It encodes CASSLISGADTEAFF.

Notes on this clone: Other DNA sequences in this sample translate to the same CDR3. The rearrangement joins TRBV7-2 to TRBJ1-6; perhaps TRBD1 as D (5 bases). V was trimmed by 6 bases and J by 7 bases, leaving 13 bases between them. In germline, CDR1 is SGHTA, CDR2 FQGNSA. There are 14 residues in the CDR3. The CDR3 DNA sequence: TGTGCCAGCAGTTACTTGACAGAAAATTCACCCCTCCACTTT. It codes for CASSYLTENSPLHF.

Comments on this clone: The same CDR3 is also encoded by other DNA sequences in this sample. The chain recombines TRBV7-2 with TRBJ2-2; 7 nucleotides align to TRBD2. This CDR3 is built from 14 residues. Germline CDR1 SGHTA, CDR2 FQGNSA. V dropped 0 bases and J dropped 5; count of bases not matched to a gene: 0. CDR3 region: CASSLAAGTGELFF. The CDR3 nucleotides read TGTGCCAGCAGCTTAGCAGCGGGGACCGGGGAGCTGTTTTTT.

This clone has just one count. The DNA for the CDR3 is TGTGCCAGCAGCTCGGACGGAGACTCTGAAGCTTTCTTT. Its protein product is CASSSDGDSEAFF. The chain links TRBV7-3 to TRBJ1-1; D call uncertain. Trimming left V 4 bases short and J 6 bases short, with 12 bases between. Germline lookup yields CDR1 SGHTA and CDR2 FQGTGA. The CDR3 totals 13 residues.

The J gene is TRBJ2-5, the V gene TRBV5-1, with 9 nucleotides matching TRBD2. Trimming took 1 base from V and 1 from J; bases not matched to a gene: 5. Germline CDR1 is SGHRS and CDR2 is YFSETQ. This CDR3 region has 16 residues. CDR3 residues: CASSLYPAGGQETQYF. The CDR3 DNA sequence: TGCGCCAGCAGCTTGTATCCAGCGGGGGGCCAAGAGACCCAGTACTTC. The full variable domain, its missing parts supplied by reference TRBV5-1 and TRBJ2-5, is KAGVTQTPRYLIKTRGQQVTLSCSPISGHRSVSWYQQTPGQGLQFLFEYFSETQRNKGNFPGRFSGRQFSNSRSEMNVSTLELGDSALYLCASSLYPAGGQETQYFGPGTRLLVL.

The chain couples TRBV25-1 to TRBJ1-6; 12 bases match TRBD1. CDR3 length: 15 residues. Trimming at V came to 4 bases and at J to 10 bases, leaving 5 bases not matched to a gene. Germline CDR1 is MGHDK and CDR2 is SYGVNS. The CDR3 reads CASSGRDRGRSPLHF. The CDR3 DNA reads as TGTGCCAGCAGTGGCCGGGACAGGGGGCGATCACCCCTCCACTTT.

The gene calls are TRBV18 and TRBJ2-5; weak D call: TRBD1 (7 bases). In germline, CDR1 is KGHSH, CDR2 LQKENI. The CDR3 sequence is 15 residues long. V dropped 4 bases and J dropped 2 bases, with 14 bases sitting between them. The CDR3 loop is CASSLSTGRQETQYF. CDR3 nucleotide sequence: TGTGCCAGCTCACTCTCGACAGGGAGGCAAGAGACCCAGTACTTC.

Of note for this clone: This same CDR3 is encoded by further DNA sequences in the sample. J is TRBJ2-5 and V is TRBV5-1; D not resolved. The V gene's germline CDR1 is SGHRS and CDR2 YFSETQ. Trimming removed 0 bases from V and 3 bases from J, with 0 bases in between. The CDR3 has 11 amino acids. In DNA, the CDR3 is TGCGCCAGCAGCTTGGAAGAGACCCAGTACTTC. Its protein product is CASSLEETQYF.